The 28 T cell receptor beta chains in this list originate from one sample, sequenced in a study of T-cell reconstitution after alpha-beta-depleted transplantation in children. For TCRbeta, the library was prepared with unique molecular identifiers. TCRdb independently ran MiXCR on the PCR reads; one entry per CDR3 protein. The sample shows 500,000 to 650,000 distinct CDR3 sequences, roughly 10% of them seen only once. The input for sequencing was PBMCs, mostly from graft donor cells, taken 180 days after TCRalphabeta/CD19-depleted stem cell transplant. The receptor set was obtained from a female patient under 10 years old who had a stem cell transplant for aplastic anemia, so the T cells may come from the graft donor.

The rearrangement uses TRBV18 and TRBJ1-3, with D hard to call. This CDR3 is built from 17 residues. Trimming took off 5 bases at V and 0 bases at J, with 17 bases between the two ends. Germline V gene sequence: CDR1 KGHSH, CDR2 LQKENI. The CDR3 coding sequence is TGTGCCAGCTCAGCGGCTAACATGCCCTTCTCTGGAAACACCATATATTTT. Amino acid sequence: CASSAANMPFSGNTIYF. Based on the CDR3 plus reference TRBV18 and TRBJ1-3, the full variable domain is NAGVMQNPRHLVRRRGQEARLRCSPMKGHSHVYWYRQLPEEGLKFMVYLQKENIIDESGMPKERFSAEFPKEGPSILRIQQVVRGDSAAYFCASSAANMPFSGNTIYFGEGSWLTVV.

The gene calls are TRBV7-2 and TRBJ2-2; D is ambiguous. V was shortened by 2 bases and J by 1 base, with 8 bases between the two germline ends. CDR3 length: 15 amino acids. Germline V CDR1 and CDR2: SGHTA, FQGNSA. CDR3 region: CASSLNRQNTGELFF. The CDR3 nucleotides read TGTGCCAGCAGCTTAAACAGACAGAACACCGGGGAGCTGTTTTTT.

This clonotype appeared many times. The rearrangement links TRBV28 to TRBJ2-5, with no clear D. The germline gives CDR1 MDHEN, CDR2 SYDVKM. V was cut by 1 base and J by 5 bases, with 20 bases left in between. This CDR3 is built from 17 residues. The CDR3 reads CASSLSDRTPRQETQYF. The DNA of the CDR3 is TGTGCCAGCAGTTTATCCGACCGGACGCCCCGCCAGGAGACCCAGTACTTC.

J is TRBJ2-7 and V is TRBV12-3 or TRBV12-4; TRBD2 might be the D (5 bases). Trimming removed 8 bases from V and 4 bases from J, with 18 bases in between. The CDR3 loop spans 14 amino acids. The CDR3 DNA sequence: TGTGCCAGCTCTCGGACTCCCTCTGGATACGAGCAGTACTTC. This gives the protein CASSRTPSGYEQYF.

The chain carries TRBV7-8 and TRBJ2-5, with 13 bases matching TRBD2. V gave up 5 bases and J gave up 5 bases; unmatched junction bases: 14. The CDR3 spans 18 residues. Per germline, CDR1 SGHVS and CDR2 FQNEAQ. This chain's CDR3 is CASSPGTSGKKGEETQYF. In DNA form, the CDR3 reads TGTGCCAGCAGCCCAGGGACTAGCGGGAAAAAAGGAGAGGAGACCCAGTACTTC.

For this clonotype: An end of the junction differs from the germline gene, which may be a read error. The chain uses TRBV20-1 and TRBJ2-1, with D uncertain. Looked up from germline, CDR1 is DFQATT and CDR2 is SNEGSKA (reference sequence). There are 16 residues in the CDR3. The chain's CDR3 is CCAREGSLSSYNEQFF. CDR3 nucleotides: TGCTGTGCTAGAGAAGGGTCTTTGAGCTCCTACAATGAGCAGTTCTTC.

This clonotype was found once. The chain has TRBV20-1 and TRBJ1-6; no reliable D call. CDR1 DFQATT and CDR2 SNEGSKA come from the germline V gene (reference sequence). CDR3 length: 15 amino acids. V was clipped by 3 bases and J by 9 bases, with 18 bases between them. The DNA of the CDR3 is TGCAGTGCTAGCCAGGAGGCTGCCTCTAGTTCACCCCTCCACTTT. This translates into CSASQEAASSSPLHF.

V gene TRBV5-5 combines with J gene TRBJ1-4; D uncertain. Trimming left V 2 bases short and J 0 bases short, with 14 bases between. CDR1 is SGHKS, CDR2 YYEKEE, per germline (reference sequence). This CDR3 is 17 amino acids long. CDR3 sequence (DNA): TGTGCCAGCAGCTTTTTTATTACGGGTGCAACTAATGAAAAACTGTTTTTT. It is translated as CASSFFITGATNEKLFF.

This clonotype was recorded only once. A read error is likely, as this CDR3 ends without the conserved phenylalanine or tryptophan. The chain couples TRBV2 to TRBJ2-3; D is uncertain. Germline V gene lookup returns CDR1 SNHLY and CDR2 FYNNEI. The CDR3 consists of 15 residues. The chain's CDR3 is CVSMRRSYSTDTQYY. The CDR3 DNA is TGTGTCAGCATGCGAAGATCCTATAGCACAGATACGCAGTATTAT.

This clonotype was counted between two and nine times. The chain couples TRBV6-5 to TRBJ1-4; D is undetermined. The CDR3 has 16 amino acids. CDR1 and CDR2 (germline): MNHEY, SVGAGI. V was clipped by 2 bases and J by 7 bases, with 17 bases between them. The CDR3 coding sequence is TGTGCCAGCAGTTACCTGGACTCCGGCAGGAGTGAAAAACTGTTTTTT. Encoded protein: CASSYLDSGRSEKLFF.

The chain links TRBV5-5 to TRBJ2-7; the D gene is possibly TRBD2 (5 bases). Trimming left V 4 bases short and J 6 bases short, with 14 bases between. The germline CDR1 and CDR2 sequences are SGHKS and YYEKEE (reference sequence). CDR3 length equals 13 residues. The CDR3 loop is CASSPGVAREQYV. The CDR3 nucleotides read TGTGCCAGCAGCCCCGGGGTGGCCCGCGAGCAGTACGTC.

This clonotype occurred many times. V usage is TRBV12-3 or TRBV12-4 and J usage is TRBJ2-3; perhaps D is TRBD1 or TRBD2 (5 bases each). The CDR3 is 13 amino acids. V was trimmed by 3 bases and J by 3 bases, leaving 7 bases between them. This chain's CDR3 is CASSFGTTDTQYF. The CDR3 DNA sequence: TGTGCCAGCAGTTTTGGGACGACAGATACGCAGTATTTT.

In this sample, this clonotype turned up a few times. This chain joins TRBV20-1 and TRBJ2-7, with 7 bases fitting TRBD2. The CDR3 covers 14 residues. V was clipped by 5 bases and J by 6 bases; unmatched bases: 13. CDR1 is DFQATT, CDR2 SNEGSKA, per germline (reference sequence). This CDR3 reads CSAPILTGGSEQYF. CDR3 bases: TGCAGTGCTCCGATCCTGACGGGAGGTTCCGAGCAGTACTTC.

The sample holds many counts of this clonotype. V gene TRBV4-3 combines with J gene TRBJ1-6, with D perhaps matching TRBD1 (5 bases). V shed 1 base and J shed 15 bases, with 10 bases lying between them. The CDR3 runs to 12 residues. Germline V gives CDR1 LGHNA, CDR2 YSLEER. Here the CDR3 DNA reads TGCGCCAGCAGCCAAGGGGGGACGCGCCTCCACTTT. Its protein is CASSQGGTRLHF.

This clonotype turned up a few times. This chain joins TRBV7-6 and TRBJ2-1, with TRBD1 identical over 10 bases. Trimming took 1 base from V and 4 from J; bases not matched to a gene: 10. This CDR3 comprises 18 residues. CDR1 and CDR2 from the germline V gene are SGHVS and FNYEAQ. CDR3 bases: TGTGCCAGCAGCTTAGGCAGGACAGGGGGGCTAGTGTACAATGAGCAGTTCTTC. This encodes CASSLGRTGGLVYNEQFF.

This clonotype has only a few counts. The chain carries TRBV4-1 and TRBJ1-5; perhaps TRBD1 as D (6 bases). This CDR3 has 15 residues. Trimming took off 8 bases at V and 0 bases at J, with 14 bases between the two ends. Germline CDR1 and CDR2: MGHRA and YSYEKL. This CDR3 reads CASAAGDNSNQPQHF. DNA for the CDR3: TGCGCCAGCGCGGCGGGGGACAATAGCAATCAGCCCCAGCATTTT.

This clonotype was observed a handful of times. The chain uses TRBV11-2 and TRBJ1-2, with D unresolved. This CDR3 is 13 amino acids long. The V end lost 1 base, the J end lost 3 bases, and 6 bases lay between the germline ends. Germline CDR1 is SGHAT and CDR2 is FQNNGV. CDR3 nucleotides: TGTGCCAGCAGCTTAGTGGCCTACTATGGCTACACCTTC. It is translated as CASSLVAYYGYTF.

This rearrangement joins TRBV6-2 or TRBV6-3 to TRBJ2-7, with 12 positions matching TRBD2. Trimming took 7 bases from V and 4 from J; bases not matched to a gene: 11. Germline V gene lookup returns CDR1 MNHEY and CDR2 SVGEGT. The CDR3 totals 16 residues. CDR3 in DNA: TGTGCCAGCACCGATCCAGGACTAGCGGGAAATTACGAGCAGTACGTC. Its protein is CASTDPGLAGNYEQYV.

This clonotype was picked up many times. The J gene is TRBJ2-3, the V gene TRBV24-1; tentatively, D is TRBD2 (5 bases). The CDR3 is 15 amino acids. The germline V and J ends were trimmed by 2 bases and 1 base, with 9 bases remaining between them. Germline values: CDR1 KGHDR, CDR2 SFDVKD. Here the CDR3 reads CATSDSSGRTDTQYF. CDR3 in DNA: TGTGCCACCAGTGATTCCAGCGGCCGCACAGATACGCAGTATTTT.

The table lists this clonotype with a count of one. CDR3 protein: CASSDPGGNGYTF. As DNA, the CDR3 is TGTGCCAGCAGTGACCCAGGGGGCAATGGCTACACCTTC. The chain links TRBV25-1 to TRBJ1-2; 8 nucleotides align to TRBD1. CDR1 is MGHDK, CDR2 SYGVNS, per germline. The V gene end was trimmed by 3 bases and the J gene end by 6 bases; junction bases not matched to a gene: 3. The CDR3 extends over 13 amino acids.

V and J are TRBV7-7 and TRBJ2-1, with unresolved D. Germline CDR1 is SSHAT and CDR2 is FNYEAQ (reference sequence). The CDR3 totals 15 residues. With 1 base removed from V and 0 bases from J, the gap between germline ends came to 7 bases. CDR3 bases: TGTGCCAGCAGCTTAGACCCGAGCTCCTACAATGAGCAGTTCTTC. It specifies CASSLDPSSYNEQFF.

There are many counts of this clonotype. The J gene is TRBJ2-1, the V gene TRBV12-3 or TRBV12-4, with 12 nucleotides matching TRBD2. CDR3 length: 16 residues. V was pared by 6 bases and J by 3 bases, with 6 bases of the junction left unmatched. This chain's CDR3 is CASRPLAGGNYNEQFF. The DNA of the CDR3 is TGTGCCAGCAGACCTCTAGCGGGAGGGAACTACAATGAGCAGTTCTTC.

This clonotype turned up a few times. The chain combines TRBV5-1 with TRBJ1-1; D is ambiguous. V was cut by 4 bases and J by 3 bases, with 13 bases left in between. Germline loops: CDR1 SGHRS, CDR2 YFSETQ. The CDR3 is 14 amino acids. CDR3 residues: CASSLEQQYTEAFF. The CDR3 coding sequence is TGCGCCAGCAGCCTCGAACAGCAATACACTGAAGCTTTCTTT.

A remark on this clonotype: Because the CDR3 is missing its conserved closing phenylalanine or tryptophan, this is likely a read error. The chain links TRBV6-1 to TRBJ2-7; weak D call: TRBD2 (6 bases). Trimming took 6 bases from V and 2 from J, leaving 20 bases between them. CDR1 and CDR2 from the germline V gene are MNHNS and SASEGT. The CDR3 sequence is 16 residues long. The DNA of the CDR3 is TGTGCCAGCAGACCTGACCGGGGGTTTAGGGCCTACGAGCAGTACTTG. Translated: CASRPDRGFRAYEQYL.

The sample holds a few counts of this clonotype. This chain joins TRBV7-8 and TRBJ1-2; possibly TRBD1 for D (6 bases). This CDR3 region has 13 residues. Germline CDR1 SGHVS, CDR2 FQNEAQ. The CDR3 bases are TGTGCTTGGGGGCAGGGGCCTTTCTATGGCTACACCTTC. Residues: CAWGQGPFYGYTF.

The gene calls are TRBV7-2 and TRBJ1-3, with unresolved D. The germline V gene encodes CDR1 SGHTA and CDR2 FQGNSA. The CDR3 consists of 16 residues. The germline V and J ends were trimmed by 1 base and 0 bases, with 10 bases remaining between them. This CDR3 is CASSLGYSASGNTIYF. In nucleotides, the CDR3 is TGTGCCAGCAGCTTAGGGTACAGCGCCTCTGGAAACACCATATATTTT.

This clonotype has just a few counts. This CDR3 reads CASSYLGVGLEQFF. CDR3 in DNA: TGTGCCAGCAGTTACCTCGGGGTGGGGCTGGAGCAGTTCTTC. The chain is built from TRBV6-2 or TRBV6-3 and TRBJ2-1, with D perhaps assigned TRBD1 or TRBD2 (5 bases each). The V end lost 2 bases, the J end lost 10 bases, and 15 bases lay between the germline ends. CDR3 length equals 14 residues. Germline V gene lookup returns CDR1 MNHEY and CDR2 SVGEGT.

This clonotype was observed a handful of times. This chain uses TRBV7-2 with TRBJ1-2; D is perhaps TRBD1 (6 bases). The germline V gene encodes CDR1 SGHTA and CDR2 FQGNSA. The germline V and J ends were trimmed by 3 bases and 6 bases, with 11 bases remaining between them. This CDR3 region has 13 residues. The CDR3 nucleotides read TGTGCCAGCAGCTTCAACAGGGCCGATGGCTACACCTTC. It is translated as CASSFNRADGYTF.